This T cell receptor (beta chain) appears in the sequencing data of a study of beta chain features in type 1 diabetes. Whole-study findings and limits: Any role of HLA type in TCRB rearrangement remained unresolved here. Within the patient group, naive, central memory and Treg TCRB repertoires appeared more similar to each other than within healthy donors.

Of the isolated RNA, all was reverse transcribed, and so the sequenced material was expressed TCRB transcripts. Clones were read by immunoSEQ multiplex PCR, and TCRdb kept only the in-frame ones, dropping some. The sample includes about 42,000 clones, roughly 50% seen only once; the top ten take 0.2% to 0.3%. This clone came up a few times. Its antigen remains unknown. Using CD45RO/CCR7/CD25/CD127/CD95/CD27, CD4+ naive, central memory, regulatory and stem cell-like memory cells were sorted. The trim removed 4 bases at V and 5 bases at J, leaving 6 bases unmatched. This CDR3 has 15 residues. Germline V gives CDR1 MDHEN, CDR2 SYDVKM.

The sequenced material came from stem cell memory CD4+ T cells from blood. The receptor comes from a woman in her thirties in good health. This chain joins TRBV28 and TRBJ2-1; the match to TRBD1 covers 9 bases. The CDR3 reads CASSSPGTGHNEQFF. CDR3 bases: TGTGCCAGCAGTTCTCCCGGGACAGGGCACAATGAGCAGTTCTTC.